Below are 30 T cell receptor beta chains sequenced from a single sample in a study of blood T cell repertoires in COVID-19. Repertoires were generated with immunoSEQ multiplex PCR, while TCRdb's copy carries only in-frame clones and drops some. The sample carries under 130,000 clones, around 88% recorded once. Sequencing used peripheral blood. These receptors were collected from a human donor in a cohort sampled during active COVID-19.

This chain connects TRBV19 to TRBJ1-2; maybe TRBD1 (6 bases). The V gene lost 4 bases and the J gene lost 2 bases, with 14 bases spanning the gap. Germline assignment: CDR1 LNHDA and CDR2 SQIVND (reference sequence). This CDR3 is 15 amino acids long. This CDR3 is CASSTSTGFNYGYTF. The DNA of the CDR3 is TGTGCCAGTAGTACCTCTACAGGGTTCAACTATGGCTACACCTTC.

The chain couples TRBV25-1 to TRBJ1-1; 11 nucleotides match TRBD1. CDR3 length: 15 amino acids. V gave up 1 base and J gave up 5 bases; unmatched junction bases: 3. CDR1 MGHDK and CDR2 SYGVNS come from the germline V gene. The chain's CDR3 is CASSESGQGGTEAFF. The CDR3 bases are TGTGCCAGCAGTGAATCGGGACAGGGGGGAACTGAAGCTTTCTTT.

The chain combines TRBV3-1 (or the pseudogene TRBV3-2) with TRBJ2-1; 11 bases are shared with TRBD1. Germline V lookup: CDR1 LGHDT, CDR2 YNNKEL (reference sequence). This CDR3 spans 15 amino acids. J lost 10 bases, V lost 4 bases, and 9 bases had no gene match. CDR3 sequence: CASSPLRDRGGEQFF. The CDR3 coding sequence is TGTGCCAGCAGCCCTCTCCGGGACAGGGGGGGCGAGCAGTTCTTC.

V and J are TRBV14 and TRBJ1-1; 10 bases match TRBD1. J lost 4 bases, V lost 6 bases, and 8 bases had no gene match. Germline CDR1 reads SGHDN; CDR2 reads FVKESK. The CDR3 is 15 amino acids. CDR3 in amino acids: CASSPFGQGGTEAFF. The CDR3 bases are TGTGCCAGCAGTCCGTTTGGACAGGGGGGCACTGAAGCTTTCTTT.

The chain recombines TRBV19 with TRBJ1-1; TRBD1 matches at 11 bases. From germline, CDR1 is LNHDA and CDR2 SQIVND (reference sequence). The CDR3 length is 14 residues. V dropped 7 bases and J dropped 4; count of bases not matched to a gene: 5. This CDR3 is CASTGQGAPTEAFF. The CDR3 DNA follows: TGTGCCAGTACTGGACAGGGGGCGCCCACTGAAGCTTTCTTT.

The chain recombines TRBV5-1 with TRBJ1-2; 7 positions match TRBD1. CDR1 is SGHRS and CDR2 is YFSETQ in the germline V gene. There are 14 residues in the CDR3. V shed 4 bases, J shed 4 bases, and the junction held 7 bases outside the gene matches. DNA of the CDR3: TGCGCCAGCAGCGTGGACAGGATTGCCTATGGCTACACCTTC. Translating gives CASSVDRIAYGYTF.

CDR3 sequence (DNA): TGTGCCAGCACCGGGGGGGGATTAAGCACAGATACGCAGTATTTT. Its protein is CASTGGGLSTDTQYF. The rearrangement uses TRBV7-2 and TRBJ2-3; 8 nucleotides align to TRBD2. V gave up 7 bases and J gave up 0 bases; unmatched junction bases: 6. This CDR3 is 15 amino acids long. Per germline, CDR1 SGHTA and CDR2 FQGNSA.

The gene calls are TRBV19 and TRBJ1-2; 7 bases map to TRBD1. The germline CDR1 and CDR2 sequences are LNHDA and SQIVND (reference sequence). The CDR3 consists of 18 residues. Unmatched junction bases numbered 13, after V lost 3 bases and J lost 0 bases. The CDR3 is CASSIPHQGVFTNYGYTF. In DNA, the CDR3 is TGTGCCAGTAGTATCCCCCACCAGGGGGTCTTTACTAACTATGGCTACACCTTC.

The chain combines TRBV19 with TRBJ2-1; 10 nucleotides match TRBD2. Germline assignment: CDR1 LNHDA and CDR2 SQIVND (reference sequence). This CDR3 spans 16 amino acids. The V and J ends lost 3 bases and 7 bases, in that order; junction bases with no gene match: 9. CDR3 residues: CASSIFPSGRRNEQFF. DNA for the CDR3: TGTGCCAGTAGTATTTTCCCTAGCGGGAGAAGGAATGAGCAGTTCTTC.

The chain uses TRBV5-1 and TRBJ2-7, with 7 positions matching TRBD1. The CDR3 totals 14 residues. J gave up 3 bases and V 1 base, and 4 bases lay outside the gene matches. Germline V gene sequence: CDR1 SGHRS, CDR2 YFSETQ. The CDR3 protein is CASSLPGQNYEQYF. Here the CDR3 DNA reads TGCGCCAGCAGCTTGCCGGGACAGAACTACGAGCAGTACTTC.

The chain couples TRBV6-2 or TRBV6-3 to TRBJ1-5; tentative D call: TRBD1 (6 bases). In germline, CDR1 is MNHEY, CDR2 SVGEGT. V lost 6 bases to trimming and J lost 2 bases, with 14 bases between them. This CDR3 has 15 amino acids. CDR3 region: CASSQTGTGNQPQHF. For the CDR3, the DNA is TGTGCCAGCAGCCAAACAGGGACCGGCAATCAGCCCCAGCATTTT.

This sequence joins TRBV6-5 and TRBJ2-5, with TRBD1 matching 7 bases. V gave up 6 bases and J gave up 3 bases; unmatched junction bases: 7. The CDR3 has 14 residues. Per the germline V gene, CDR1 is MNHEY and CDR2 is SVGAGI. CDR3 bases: TGTGCCAGCAGAAGGGGGACAGCGGAAGAGACCCAGTACTTC. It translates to CASRRGTAEETQYF.

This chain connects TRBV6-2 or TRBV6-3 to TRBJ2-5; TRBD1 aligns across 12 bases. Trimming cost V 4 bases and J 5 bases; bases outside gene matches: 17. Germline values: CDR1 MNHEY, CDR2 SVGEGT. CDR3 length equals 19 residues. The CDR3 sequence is CASSSILPGQGAVRETQYF. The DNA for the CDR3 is TGTGCCAGCAGTTCCATACTCCCGGGACAGGGGGCAGTCAGGGAGACCCAGTACTTC.

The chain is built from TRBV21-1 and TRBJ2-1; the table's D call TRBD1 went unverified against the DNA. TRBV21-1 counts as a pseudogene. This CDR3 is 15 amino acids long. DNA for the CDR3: TGTGCCAGCAGCAAAACAGGGAAGAAGGTCTATGAGCAGTTCTTC. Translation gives CASSKTGKKVYEQFF.

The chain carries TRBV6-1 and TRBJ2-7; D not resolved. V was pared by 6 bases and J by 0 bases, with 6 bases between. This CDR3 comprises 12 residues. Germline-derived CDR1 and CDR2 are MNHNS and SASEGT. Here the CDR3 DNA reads TGTGCCAGCAGGCAGGACTCCTACGAGCAGTACTTC. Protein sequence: CASRQDSYEQYF.

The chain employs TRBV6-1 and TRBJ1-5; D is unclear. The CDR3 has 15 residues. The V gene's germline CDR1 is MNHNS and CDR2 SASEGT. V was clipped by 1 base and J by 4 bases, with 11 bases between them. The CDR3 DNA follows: TGTGCCAGCAGTGAAGGAGGGAACGGTAATCAGCCCCAGCATTTT. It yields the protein CASSEGGNGNQPQHF.

DNA of the CDR3: TGCGCCAGCAGCTTACAGGGGTTGGAGAACACTGAAGCTTTCTTT. Translated, it gives CASSLQGLENTEAFF. This chain links TRBV5-1 with TRBJ1-1; 7 bases map to TRBD1. V dropped 2 bases and J dropped 1; count of bases not matched to a gene: 5. The CDR3 runs to 15 residues. Looked up from germline, CDR1 is SGHRS and CDR2 is YFSETQ.

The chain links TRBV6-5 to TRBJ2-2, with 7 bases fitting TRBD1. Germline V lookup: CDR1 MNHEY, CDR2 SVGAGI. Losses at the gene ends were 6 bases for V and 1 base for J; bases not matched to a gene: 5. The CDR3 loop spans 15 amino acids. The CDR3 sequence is CASRDRVLNTGELFF. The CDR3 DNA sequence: TGTGCCAGCAGAGACAGGGTTTTGAACACCGGGGAGCTGTTTTTT.

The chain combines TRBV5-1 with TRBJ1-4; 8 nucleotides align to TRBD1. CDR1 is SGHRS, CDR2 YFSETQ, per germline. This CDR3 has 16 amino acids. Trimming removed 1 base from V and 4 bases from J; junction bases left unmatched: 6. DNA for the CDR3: TGCGCCAGCAGCTTGACAGGGGGAGGTTTTAATGAAAAACTGTTTTTT. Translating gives CASSLTGGGFNEKLFF.

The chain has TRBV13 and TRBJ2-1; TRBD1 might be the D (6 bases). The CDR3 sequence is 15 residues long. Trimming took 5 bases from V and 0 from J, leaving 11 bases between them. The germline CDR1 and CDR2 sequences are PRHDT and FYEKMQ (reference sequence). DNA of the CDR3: TGTGCCAGCAGCACCGGACAGAGCTCCTACAATGAGCAGTTCTTC. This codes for CASSTGQSSYNEQFF.

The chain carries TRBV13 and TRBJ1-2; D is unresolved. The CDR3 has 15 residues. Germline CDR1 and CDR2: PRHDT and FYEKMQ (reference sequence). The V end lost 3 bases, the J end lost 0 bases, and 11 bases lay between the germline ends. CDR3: CASSFLAGANYGYTF. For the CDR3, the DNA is TGTGCCAGCAGCTTTCTGGCAGGCGCTAACTATGGCTACACCTTC. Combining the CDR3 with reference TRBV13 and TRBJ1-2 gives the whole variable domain AAGVIQSPRHLIKEKRETATLKCYPIPRHDTVYWYQQGPGQDPQFLISFYEKMQSDKGSIPDRFSAQQFSDYHSELNMSSLELGDSALYFCASSFLAGANYGYTFGSGTRLTVV.

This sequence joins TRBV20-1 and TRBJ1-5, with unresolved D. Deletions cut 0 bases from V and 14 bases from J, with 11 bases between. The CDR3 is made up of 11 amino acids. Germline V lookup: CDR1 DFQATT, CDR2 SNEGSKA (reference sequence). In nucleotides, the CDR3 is TGCAGTGCTAGAGATATTAAGCGGGAGCATTTT. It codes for CSARDIKREHF.

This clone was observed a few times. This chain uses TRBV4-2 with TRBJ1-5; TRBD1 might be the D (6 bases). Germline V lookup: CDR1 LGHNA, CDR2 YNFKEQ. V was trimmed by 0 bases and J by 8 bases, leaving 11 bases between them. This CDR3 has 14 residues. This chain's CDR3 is CASSQDRGRKPQHF. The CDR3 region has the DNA TGTGCCAGCAGCCAAGACAGGGGCCGCAAGCCCCAGCATTTT.

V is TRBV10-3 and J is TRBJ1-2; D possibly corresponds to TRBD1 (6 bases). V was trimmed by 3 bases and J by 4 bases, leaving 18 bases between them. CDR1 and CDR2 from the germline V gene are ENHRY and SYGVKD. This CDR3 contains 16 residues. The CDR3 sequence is CAISDPGGWGGYGYTF. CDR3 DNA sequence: TGTGCCATCAGTGACCCTGGGGGCTGGGGGGGCTATGGCTACACCTTC.

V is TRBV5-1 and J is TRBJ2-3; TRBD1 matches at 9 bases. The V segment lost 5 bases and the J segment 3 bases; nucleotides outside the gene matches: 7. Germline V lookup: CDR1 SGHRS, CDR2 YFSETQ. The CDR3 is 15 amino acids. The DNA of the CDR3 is TGCGCCAGCAGAAACAGGGGGCTAGAGACAGATACGCAGTATTTT. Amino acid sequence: CASRNRGLETDTQYF. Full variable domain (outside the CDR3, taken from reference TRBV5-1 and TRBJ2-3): KAGVTQTPRYLIKTRGQQVTLSCSPISGHRSVSWYQQTPGQGLQFLFEYFSETQRNKGNFPGRFSGRQFSNSRSEMNVSTLELGDSALYLCASRNRGLETDTQYFGPGTRLTVL.

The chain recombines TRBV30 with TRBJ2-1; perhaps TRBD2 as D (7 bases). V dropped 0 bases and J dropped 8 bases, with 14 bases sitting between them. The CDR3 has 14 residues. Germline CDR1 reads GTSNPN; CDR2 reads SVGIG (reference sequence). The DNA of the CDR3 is TGTGCCTGGAGTGTCGGGGGGCCCTCGGATGAGCAGTTCTTC. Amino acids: CAWSVGGPSDEQFF.

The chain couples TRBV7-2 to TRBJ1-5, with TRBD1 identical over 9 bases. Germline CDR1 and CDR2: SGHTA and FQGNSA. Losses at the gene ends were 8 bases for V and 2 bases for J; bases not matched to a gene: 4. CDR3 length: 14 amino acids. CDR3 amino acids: CASVRTGGNQPQHF. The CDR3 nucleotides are TGTGCCAGCGTTCGGACAGGGGGCAATCAGCCCCAGCATTTT. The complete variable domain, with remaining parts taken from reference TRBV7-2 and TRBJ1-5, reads GAGVSQSPSNKVTEKGKDVELRCDPISGHTALYWYRQSLGQGLEFLIYFQGNSAPDKSGLPSDRFSAERTGGSVSTLTIQRTQQEDSAVYLCASVRTGGNQPQHFGDGTRLSIL.

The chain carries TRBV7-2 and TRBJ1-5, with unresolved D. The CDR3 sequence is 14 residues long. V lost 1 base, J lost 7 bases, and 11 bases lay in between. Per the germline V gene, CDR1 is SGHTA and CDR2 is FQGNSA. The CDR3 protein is CASSLVAGDQPQHF. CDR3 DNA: TGTGCCAGCAGCTTAGTTGCAGGCGACCAGCCCCAGCATTTT.

DNA for the CDR3: TGTGCCAGCAGTTTGACTAGCGGGAGTATAGCCAAAAACATTCAGTACTTC. It codes for CASSLTSGSIAKNIQYF. The chain has TRBV28 and TRBJ2-4, with 12 bases aligning to TRBD2. The CDR3 is 17 residues long. Trimming took 3 bases from V and 0 from J; bases not matched to a gene: 3. Germline values: CDR1 MDHEN, CDR2 SYDVKM.

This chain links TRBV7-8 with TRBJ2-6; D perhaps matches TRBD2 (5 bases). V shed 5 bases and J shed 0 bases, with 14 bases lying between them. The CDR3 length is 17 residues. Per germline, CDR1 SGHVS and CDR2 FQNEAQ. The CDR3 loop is CASSTRAAGSGANVLTF. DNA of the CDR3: TGTGCCAGCAGCACCCGGGCTGCGGGCTCTGGGGCCAACGTCCTGACTTTC.